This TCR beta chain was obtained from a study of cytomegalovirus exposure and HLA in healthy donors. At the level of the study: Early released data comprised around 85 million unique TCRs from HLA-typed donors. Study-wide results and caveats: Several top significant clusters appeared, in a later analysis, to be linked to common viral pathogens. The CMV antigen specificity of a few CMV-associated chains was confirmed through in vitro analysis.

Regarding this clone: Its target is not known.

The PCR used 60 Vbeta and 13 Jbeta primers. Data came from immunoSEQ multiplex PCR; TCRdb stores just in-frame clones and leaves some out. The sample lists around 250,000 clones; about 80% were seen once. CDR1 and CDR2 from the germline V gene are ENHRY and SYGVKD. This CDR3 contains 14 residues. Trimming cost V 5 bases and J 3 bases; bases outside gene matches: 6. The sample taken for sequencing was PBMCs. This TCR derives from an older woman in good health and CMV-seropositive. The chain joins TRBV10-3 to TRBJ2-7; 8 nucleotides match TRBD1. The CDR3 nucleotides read TGTGCCATCAGTCCGGGACAGGTTCTCTACGAGCAGTACTTC. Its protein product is CAISPGQVLYEQYF.